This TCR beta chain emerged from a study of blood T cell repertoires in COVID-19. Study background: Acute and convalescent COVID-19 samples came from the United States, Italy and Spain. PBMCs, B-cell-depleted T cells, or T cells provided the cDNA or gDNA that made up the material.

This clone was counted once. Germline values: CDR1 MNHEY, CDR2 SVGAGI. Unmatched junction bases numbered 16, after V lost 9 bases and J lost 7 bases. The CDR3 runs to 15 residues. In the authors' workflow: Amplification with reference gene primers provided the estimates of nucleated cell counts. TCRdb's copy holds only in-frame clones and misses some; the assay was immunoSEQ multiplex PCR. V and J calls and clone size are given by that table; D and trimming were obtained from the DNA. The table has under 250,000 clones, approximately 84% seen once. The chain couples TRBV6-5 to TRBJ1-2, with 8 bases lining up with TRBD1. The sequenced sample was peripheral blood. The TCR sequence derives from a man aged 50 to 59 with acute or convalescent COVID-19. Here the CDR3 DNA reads TGTGCCAGATGCCCCTCCTTGGACAGGGTCTGTGGCTACACCTTC. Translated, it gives CARCPSLDRVCGYTF.